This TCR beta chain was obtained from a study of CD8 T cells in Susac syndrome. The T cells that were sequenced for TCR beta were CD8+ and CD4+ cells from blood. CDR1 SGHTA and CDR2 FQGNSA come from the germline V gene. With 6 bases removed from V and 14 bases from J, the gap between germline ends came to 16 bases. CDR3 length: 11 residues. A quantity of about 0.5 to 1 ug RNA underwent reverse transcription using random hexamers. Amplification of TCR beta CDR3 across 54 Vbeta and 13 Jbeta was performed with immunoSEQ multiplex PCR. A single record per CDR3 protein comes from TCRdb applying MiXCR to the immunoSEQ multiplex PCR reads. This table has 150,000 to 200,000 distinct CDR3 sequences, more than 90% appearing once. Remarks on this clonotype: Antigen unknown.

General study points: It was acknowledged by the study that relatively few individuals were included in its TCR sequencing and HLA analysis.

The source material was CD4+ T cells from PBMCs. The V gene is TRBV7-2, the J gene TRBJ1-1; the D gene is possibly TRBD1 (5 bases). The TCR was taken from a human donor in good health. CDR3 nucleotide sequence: TGTGCCAGCAGAATACAGGTTGAGGTCTTCTTT. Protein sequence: CASRIQVEVFF.